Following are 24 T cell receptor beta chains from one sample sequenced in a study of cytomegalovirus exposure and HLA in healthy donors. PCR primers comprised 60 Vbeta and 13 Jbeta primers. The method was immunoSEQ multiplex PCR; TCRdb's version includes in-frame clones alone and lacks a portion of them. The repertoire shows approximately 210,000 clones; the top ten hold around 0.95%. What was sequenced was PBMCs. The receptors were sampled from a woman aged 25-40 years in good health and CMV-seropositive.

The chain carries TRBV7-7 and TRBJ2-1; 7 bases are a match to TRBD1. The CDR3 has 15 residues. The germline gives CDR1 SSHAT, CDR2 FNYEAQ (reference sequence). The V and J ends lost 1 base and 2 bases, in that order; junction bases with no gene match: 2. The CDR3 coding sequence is TGTGCCAGCAGCTTAGGGCAGGGGGCCTACAATGAGCAGTTCTTC. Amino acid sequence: CASSLGQGAYNEQFF.

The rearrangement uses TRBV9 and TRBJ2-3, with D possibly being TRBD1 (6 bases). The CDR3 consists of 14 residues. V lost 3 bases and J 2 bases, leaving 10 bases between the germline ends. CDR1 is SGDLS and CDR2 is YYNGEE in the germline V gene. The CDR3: CASSARGYTDTQYF. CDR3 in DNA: TGTGCCAGCAGCGCGAGGGGGTACACAGATACGCAGTATTTT.

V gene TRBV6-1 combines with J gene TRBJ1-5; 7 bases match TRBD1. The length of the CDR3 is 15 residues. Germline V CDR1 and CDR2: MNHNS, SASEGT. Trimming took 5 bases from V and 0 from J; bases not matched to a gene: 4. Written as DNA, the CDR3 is TGTGCCAGCAGTCAGGGGGGCGATAGCAATCAGCCCCAGCATTTT. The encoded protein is CASSQGGDSNQPQHF.

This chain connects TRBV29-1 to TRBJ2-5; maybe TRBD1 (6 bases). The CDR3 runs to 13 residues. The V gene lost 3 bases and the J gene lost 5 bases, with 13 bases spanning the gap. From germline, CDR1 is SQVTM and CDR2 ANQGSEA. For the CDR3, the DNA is TGCAGCGTTGATTTGGCAGGGGCTGAGACCCAGTACTTC. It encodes CSVDLAGAETQYF.

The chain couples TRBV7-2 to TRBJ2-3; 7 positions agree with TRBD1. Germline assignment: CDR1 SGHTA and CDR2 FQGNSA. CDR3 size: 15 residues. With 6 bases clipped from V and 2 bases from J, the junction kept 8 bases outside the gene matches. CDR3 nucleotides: TGTGCCAGCAGACGCGTTGGGACAGTCACAGATACGCAGTATTTT. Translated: CASRRVGTVTDTQYF.

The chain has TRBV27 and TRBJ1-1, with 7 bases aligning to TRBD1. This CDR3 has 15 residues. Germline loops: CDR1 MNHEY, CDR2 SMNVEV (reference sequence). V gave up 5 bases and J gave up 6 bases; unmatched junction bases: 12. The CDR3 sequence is CASSPGQSGGAEAFF. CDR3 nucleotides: TGTGCCAGCAGTCCGGGACAGAGCGGGGGGGCTGAAGCTTTCTTT.

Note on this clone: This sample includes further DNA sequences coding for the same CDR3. The CDR3 reads CASRASYSDTQYF. The DNA of the CDR3 is TGTGCCAGCAGGGCCAGTTATTCAGATACGCAGTATTTT. The chain joins TRBV27 to TRBJ2-3; D unresolved. The CDR3 is 13 amino acids. Germline CDR1 MNHEY, CDR2 SMNVEV (reference sequence). V was cut by 6 bases and J by 4 bases, with 11 bases left in between.

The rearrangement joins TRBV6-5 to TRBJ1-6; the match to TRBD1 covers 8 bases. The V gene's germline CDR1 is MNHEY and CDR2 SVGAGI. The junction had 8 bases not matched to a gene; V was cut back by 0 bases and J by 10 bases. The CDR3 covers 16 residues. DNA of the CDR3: TGTGCCAGCAGTTACTCGATGGACAGGGTGTACTCACCCCTCCACTTT. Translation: CASSYSMDRVYSPLHF.

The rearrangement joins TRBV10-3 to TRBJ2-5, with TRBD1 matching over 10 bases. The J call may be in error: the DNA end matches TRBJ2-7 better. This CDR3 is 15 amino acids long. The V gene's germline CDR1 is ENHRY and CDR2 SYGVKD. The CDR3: CAISEDGTGDHEQYF. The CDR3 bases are TGTGCCATCAGTGAGGATGGGACAGGGGACCACGAGCAGTACTTC.

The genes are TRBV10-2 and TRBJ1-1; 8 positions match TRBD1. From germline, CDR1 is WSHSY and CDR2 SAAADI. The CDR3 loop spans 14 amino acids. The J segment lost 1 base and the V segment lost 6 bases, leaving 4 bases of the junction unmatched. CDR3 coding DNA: TGCGCCAGCAGCGCCGGGACAGGGAACACTGAAGCTTTCTTT. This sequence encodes CASSAGTGNTEAFF.

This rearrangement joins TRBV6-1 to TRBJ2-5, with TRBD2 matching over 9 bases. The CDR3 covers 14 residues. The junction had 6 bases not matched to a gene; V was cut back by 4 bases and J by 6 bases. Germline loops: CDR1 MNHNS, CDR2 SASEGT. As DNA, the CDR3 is TGTGCCAGCAGTGGACTAGCGGACCCTAAGACCCAGTACTTC. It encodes CASSGLADPKTQYF.

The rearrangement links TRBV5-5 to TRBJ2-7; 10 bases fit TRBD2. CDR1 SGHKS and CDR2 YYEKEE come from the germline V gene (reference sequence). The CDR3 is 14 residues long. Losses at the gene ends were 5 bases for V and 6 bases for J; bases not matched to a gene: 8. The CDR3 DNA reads TGTGCCAGCAGTCAAGCGGGAGGGCCGCTCGAGCAGTACTTC. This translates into CASSQAGGPLEQYF.

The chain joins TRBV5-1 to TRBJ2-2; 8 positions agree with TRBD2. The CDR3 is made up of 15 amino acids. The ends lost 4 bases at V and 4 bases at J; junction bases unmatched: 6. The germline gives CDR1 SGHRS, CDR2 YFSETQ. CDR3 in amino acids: CASSLPGGGTGELFF. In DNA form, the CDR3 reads TGCGCCAGCAGCCTCCCCGGGGGGGGCACCGGGGAGCTGTTTTTT.

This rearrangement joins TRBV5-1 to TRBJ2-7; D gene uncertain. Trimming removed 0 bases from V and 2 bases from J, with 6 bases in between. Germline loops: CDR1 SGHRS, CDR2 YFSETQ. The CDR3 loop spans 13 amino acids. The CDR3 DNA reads TGCGCCAGCAGCTTGGAGTCGGCCTACGAGCAGTACTTC. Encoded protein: CASSLESAYEQYF.

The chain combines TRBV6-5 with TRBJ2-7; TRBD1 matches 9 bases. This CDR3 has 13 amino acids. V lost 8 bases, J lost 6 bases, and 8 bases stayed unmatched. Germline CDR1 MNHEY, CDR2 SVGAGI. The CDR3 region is CASQQTGGREQYF. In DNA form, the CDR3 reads TGTGCCAGCCAACAAACAGGGGGCCGCGAGCAGTACTTC.

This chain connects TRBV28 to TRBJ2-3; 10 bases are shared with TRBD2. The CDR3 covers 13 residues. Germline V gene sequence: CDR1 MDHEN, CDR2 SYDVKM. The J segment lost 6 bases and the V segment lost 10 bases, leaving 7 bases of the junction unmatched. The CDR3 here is CAILAGGRDTQYF. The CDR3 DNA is TGTGCCATCTTAGCGGGAGGAAGGGATACGCAGTATTTT.

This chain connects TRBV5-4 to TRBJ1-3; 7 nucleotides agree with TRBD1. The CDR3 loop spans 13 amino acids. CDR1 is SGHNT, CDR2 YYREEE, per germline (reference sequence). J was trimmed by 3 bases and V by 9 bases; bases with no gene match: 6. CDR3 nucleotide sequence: TGTGCCAACGCCGACAGGGATGGAAACACCATATATTTT. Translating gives CANADRDGNTIYF.

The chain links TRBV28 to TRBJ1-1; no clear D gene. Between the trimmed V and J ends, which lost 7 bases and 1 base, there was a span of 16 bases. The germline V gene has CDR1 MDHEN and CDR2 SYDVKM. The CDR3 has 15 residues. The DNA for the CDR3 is TGTGCCAGCACCCAACTTGGAACGGGGAACACTGAAGCTTTCTTT. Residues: CASTQLGTGNTEAFF.

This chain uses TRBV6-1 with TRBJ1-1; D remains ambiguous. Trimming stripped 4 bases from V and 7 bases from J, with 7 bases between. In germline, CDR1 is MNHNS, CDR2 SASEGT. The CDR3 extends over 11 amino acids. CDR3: CASSGAGEAFF. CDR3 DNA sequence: TGTGCCAGCAGTGGTGCGGGTGAAGCTTTCTTT.

The CDR3 loop reads CASSQGLAGDRETQYF. Written as DNA, the CDR3 is TGTGCCAGTAGTCAAGGACTAGCGGGAGACCGGGAGACCCAGTACTTC. V is TRBV19 and J is TRBJ2-5; 13 bases match TRBD2. This CDR3 comprises 16 residues. Losses at the gene ends were 5 bases for V and 5 bases for J; bases not matched to a gene: 8. CDR1 LNHDA and CDR2 SQIVND come from the germline V gene (reference sequence).

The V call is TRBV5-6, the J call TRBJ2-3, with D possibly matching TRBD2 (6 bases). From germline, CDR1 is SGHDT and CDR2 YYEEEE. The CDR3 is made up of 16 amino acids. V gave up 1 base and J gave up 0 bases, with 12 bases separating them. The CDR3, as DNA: TGTGCCAGCAGCTTGTCGCCCGGGACTAGCACAGATACGCAGTATTTT. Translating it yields CASSLSPGTSTDTQYF. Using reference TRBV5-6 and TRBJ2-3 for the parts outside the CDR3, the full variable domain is DAGVTQSPTHLIKTRGQQVTLRCSPKSGHDTVSWYQQALGQGPQFIFQYYEEEERQRGNFPDRFSGHQFPNYSSELNVNALLLGDSALYLCASSLSPGTSTDTQYFGPGTRLTVL.

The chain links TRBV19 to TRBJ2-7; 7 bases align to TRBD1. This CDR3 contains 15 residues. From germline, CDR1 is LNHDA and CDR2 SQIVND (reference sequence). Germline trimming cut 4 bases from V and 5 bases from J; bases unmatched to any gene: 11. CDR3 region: CASSTEGAGDHEQYF. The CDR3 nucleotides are TGTGCCAGTAGTACCGAGGGGGCAGGGGATCACGAGCAGTACTTC.

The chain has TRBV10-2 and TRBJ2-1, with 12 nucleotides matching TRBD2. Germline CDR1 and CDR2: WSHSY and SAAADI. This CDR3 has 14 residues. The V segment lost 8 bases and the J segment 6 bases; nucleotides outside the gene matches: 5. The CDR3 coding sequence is TGCGCCAGCCGCACTAGCGGGGGGCGCAATGAGCAGTTCTTC. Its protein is CASRTSGGRNEQFF.

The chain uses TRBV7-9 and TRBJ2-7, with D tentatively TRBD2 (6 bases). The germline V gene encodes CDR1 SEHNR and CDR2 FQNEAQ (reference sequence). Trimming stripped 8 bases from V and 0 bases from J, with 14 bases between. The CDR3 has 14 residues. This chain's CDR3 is CASEEGTISYEQYF. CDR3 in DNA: TGTGCCAGCGAGGAGGGAACAATCTCCTACGAGCAGTACTTC.